Listed below are T cell receptor beta chains from one sample, sequenced in a study of CXCR3-negative and CXCR3-positive naive CD8 T cells. From the 5' RACE reads, TCRdb lists one entry per CDR3 protein and no DNA. The sample has 60,000 or so distinct CDR3 sequences. The sequenced sample consisted of memory CD8+ T cells from blood. All receptors come from a human donor in good health. Some clones in this sample may be carry-over from other donors' samples. CDR3s include the opening cysteine and the closing phenylalanine or tryptophan. A clone size is listed for some rows: how often the clone was seen (once, few, many), or a class if it is expanded.

J: TRBJ2-2; V: TRBV24-1; size: medium-sized; CDR3: CATSGGERDTGELFF
J: TRBJ2-3; V: TRBV12-3/TRBV12-4; size: NA; CDR3: CASSLAGTTDTQYF
J: TRBJ2-1; V: TRBV29-1; size: NA; CDR3: CSVEIYLIGNEQFF
J: TRBJ1-1; V: TRBV10-2; size: NA; CDR3: CASSGFYSEAFF
J: TRBJ2-7; V: TRBV5-1; size: medium-sized; CDR3: CASSSLGETGTATYEQYF
J: TRBJ2-7; V: TRBV20-1; size: NA; CDR3: CSAPRDREPYEQYF
J: TRBJ2-7; V: TRBV20-1; size: large; CDR3: CSARVSGRELEQYF
J: TRBJ2-7; V: TRBV6-2/TRBV6-3; size: NA; CDR3: CASSYSYDSYEQYF
J: TRBJ2-7; V: TRBV29-1; size: NA; CDR3: CSVGTGGFEQYF
J: TRBJ1-5; V: TRBV6-6; size: NA; CDR3: CASSSRDTNQPQHF
J: TRBJ1-5; V: TRBV7-2; size: NA; CDR3: CASSLEQGNQPQHF
J: TRBJ1-1; V: TRBV28; size: NA; CDR3: CASSLTGWNTEAFF
J: TRBJ2-1; V: TRBV29-1; size: NA; CDR3: CSVDGARVNYNEQFF
J: TRBJ1-1; V: TRBV28; size: NA; CDR3: CASSLVPSGTEAFF
J: TRBJ2-1; V: TRBV4-2; size: NA; CDR3: CASSQDSGSVNEQFF
J: TRBJ2-1; V: TRBV3-1; size: NA; CDR3: CASSQVWGQGSYNEQFF
J: TRBJ1-5; V: TRBV29-1; size: NA; CDR3: CSVEGSDQPQHF
J: TRBJ2-3; V: TRBV7-8; size: NA; CDR3: CASRAASTDTQYF
J: TRBJ2-4; V: TRBV5-1; size: NA; CDR3: CASSTLAKNIQYF
J: TRBJ1-1; V: TRBV29-1; size: NA; CDR3: CSVDSSKNTEAFF
J: TRBJ1-1; V: TRBV7-9; size: NA; CDR3: CASSLVAGKNTEAFF
J: TRBJ2-2; V: TRBV9; size: NA; CDR3: CASSVDYRGAMNTGELFF
J: TRBJ1-5; V: TRBV20-1; size: NA; CDR3: CSARLGSSNQPQHF
J: TRBJ2-3; V: TRBV28; size: NA; CDR3: CASRTGRASVNTQYF
J: TRBJ2-7; V: TRBV28; size: NA; CDR3: CASRAAGGYEQYF
J: TRBJ1-2; V: TRBV29-1; size: NA; CDR3: CSVEEGGGYTF
J: TRBJ2-7; V: TRBV4-1; size: NA; CDR3: CASSQIQTSSYEQYF
J: TRBJ2-1; V: TRBV6-4; size: NA; CDR3: CASSDRSGGSNEQFF
J: TRBJ2-6; V: TRBV29-1; size: NA; CDR3: CSVPGGEAGANVLTF
J: TRBJ2-1; V: TRBV6-6; size: NA; CDR3: CASSPATGGNEQFF
J: TRBJ2-6; V: TRBV28; size: NA; CDR3: CASSLEGFGANVLTF
J: TRBJ1-3; V: TRBV12-3/TRBV12-4; size: NA; CDR3: CASSLILGRTVSGNTIYF
J: TRBJ1-2; V: TRBV29-1; size: NA; CDR3: CSVEEPGGVINYGYTF
J: TRBJ1-2; V: TRBV28; size: NA; CDR3: CASSPDVINYGYTF
J: TRBJ2-1; V: TRBV11-1; size: NA; CDR3: CASSLVGQNNEQFF
J: TRBJ2-1; V: TRBV29-1; size: NA; CDR3: CSVEDEQSYNEQFF
J: TRBJ2-3; V: TRBV7-8; size: NA; CDR3: CASSLPGVTDTQYF
J: TRBJ1-3; V: TRBV7-3; size: NA; CDR3: CASSASDSGNTIYF
J: TRBJ2-3; V: TRBV7-2; size: NA; CDR3: CASSFKRTGSDTQYF
J: TRBJ1-1; V: TRBV6-4; size: NA; CDR3: CASSDGQGGTEAFF
J: TRBJ2-7; V: TRBV20-1; size: NA; CDR3: CSARELKGERAYEQYF
J: TRBJ1-1; V: TRBV29-1; size: NA; CDR3: CSVDRGVDTEAFF
J: TRBJ1-2; V: TRBV12-3/TRBV12-4; size: NA; CDR3: CASSLLSRGSGYTF
J: TRBJ1-5; V: TRBV28; size: NA; CDR3: CASSFRVEGQPQHF
J: TRBJ1-1; V: TRBV4-3; size: NA; CDR3: CASSQQTWNTEAFF